Listed below are T cell receptor beta chains from one sample, sequenced in a study of identical twins. TCRdb fed the 5' RACE reads into MiXCR, producing one record per CDR3 protein. This table holds 1.5 million to 2 million distinct CDR3 sequences, under 35% found once. Sequenced sample: cord blood. These receptors were collected from a newborn girl in good health. The CDR3 runs from the conserved cysteine through the conserved F or W. Fields, in order: V gene, D gene, clone size, CDR3 length, J gene, CDR3 protein, CDR3 DNA. A D gene is named only where the DNA matches it firmly. Some rows have no size entry. The others give once, few or many, or a class for an expanded clone.

TRBV5-1,.,many,14,TRBJ1-1,CASSLGTMNTEAFF,TGTGCCAGCAGCCTCGGGACGATGAACACTGAAGCTTTCTTT
TRBV30,.,.,12,TRBJ2-7,CAWTPTGYEQYF,TGTGCCTGGACCCCGACAGGCTACGAGCAGTACTTC
TRBV28,TRBD1,many,13,TRBJ2-5,CASSQTGQETQYF,TGTGCCAGCAGTCAGACAGGGCAAGAGACCCAGTACTTC
TRBV5-1,TRBD1,few,14,TRBJ2-3,CASRPGQAADTQYF,TGCGCCAGCAGGCCGGGACAGGCAGCAGATACGCAGTATTTT
TRBV25-1,.,few,13,TRBJ1-5,CASSEHSNQPQHF,TGTGCCAGCAGTGAACATAGCAATCAGCCCCAGCATTTT
TRBV20-1,.,.,16,TRBJ2-5,CSARGTTGIGRETRYF,TGCAGTGCTAGAGGTACTACAGGTATCGGGAGAGAGACCCGGTACTTC
TRBV21-1,.,.,20,TRBJ1-3,CASSKARIQVVVPSGNTIYF,TGTGCCAGCAGCAAAGCCAGGATCCAGGTTGTTGTTCCCTCTGGAAACACCATATATTTT
TRBV7-6,TRBD1,.,13,TRBJ1-2,CASSDPGTGRYTF,TGTGCCAGCAGCGATCCCGGGACAGGACGCTACACCTTC
TRBV12-3/TRBV12-4,TRBD1,many,13,TRBJ1-2,CASSRDSNYGYTF,TGTGCCAGCAGCCGGGACAGTAACTATGGCTACACCTTC
TRBV19,.,.,14,TRBJ2-6,CASSRGFGANVLTF,TGTGCCAGTAGCCGGGGTTTTGGGGCCAACGTCCTGACTTTC
TRBV20-1,.,few,15,TRBJ2-3,CSARDSGIGTDTQYF,TGCAGTGCTAGAGATTCGGGGATTGGCACAGATACGCAGTATTTT
TRBV28,.,many,14,TRBJ2-3,CASSPPNQRDTQYF,TGTGCCAGCAGTCCACCTAATCAGCGGGATACGCAGTATTTT
TRBV3-1,.,.,13,TRBJ2-7,CASSPSAAYEQYF,TGTGCCAGCAGCCCTTCCGCGGCCTACGAGCAGTACTTC
TRBV28,.,few,14,TRBJ1-2,CASRGDQGGYGYTF,TGTGCCAGCAGGGGCGATCAGGGCGGCTATGGCTACACCTTC
TRBV2,TRBD2,.,15,TRBJ2-5,CASGEEGGVQETQYF,TGTGCCAGCGGGGAGGAGGGAGGGGTCCAAGAGACCCAGTACTTC
TRBV9,TRBD1,.,15,TRBJ2-7,CASSVRTGMTYEQYF,TGTGCCAGCAGCGTTCGGACAGGGATGACCTACGAGCAGTACTTC
TRBV29-1,TRBD2,few,16,TRBJ2-1,CSVGGTSGRARNEQFF,TGCAGCGTTGGCGGGACTAGCGGGCGAGCACGCAATGAGCAGTTCTTC